These 12 T cell receptor beta chains were all obtained from the same sample, sequenced in a study of cytomegalovirus exposure and HLA in healthy donors. It was with 60 Vbeta and 13 Jbeta primers that the PCR ran. Using immunoSEQ multiplex PCR, the repertoire was profiled, and TCRdb retains in-frame clones only, with some absent. The sample shows roughly 100,000 clones, 60% to 85% of them seen only once. The specimen was PBMCs. These receptors were obtained from a man in his forties in good health and CMV-seronegative.

The rearrangement joins TRBV27 to TRBJ1-4; unclear D gene. CDR1 MNHEY and CDR2 SMNVEV come from the germline V gene (reference sequence). CDR3 length: 15 residues. The V end lost 3 bases, the J end lost 5 bases, and 13 bases lay between the germline ends. Here the CDR3 reads CASSFGPRPNEKLFF. The DNA of the CDR3 is TGTGCCAGCAGTTTTGGCCCTCGCCCAAATGAAAAACTGTTTTTT.

CDR3 residues: CASSSGQELTSGESYNEQFF. In DNA form, the CDR3 reads TGTGCCAGCAGTTCAGGACAGGAGTTGACTAGCGGGGAATCATACAATGAGCAGTTCTTC. This chain connects TRBV28 to TRBJ2-1; 11 bases fit TRBD2. Germline V CDR1 and CDR2: MDHEN, SYDVKM. This CDR3 has 20 residues. With 4 bases clipped from V and 4 bases from J, the junction kept 18 bases outside the gene matches.

J is TRBJ1-4 and V is TRBV18; 10 bases are a match to TRBD1. The CDR3 has 14 amino acids. From germline, CDR1 is KGHSH and CDR2 LQKENI. The V and J ends lost 6 bases and 4 bases, in that order; junction bases with no gene match: 2. Here the CDR3 DNA reads TGTGCCAGCTCCCGGGACAGGGGTAATGAAAAACTGTTTTTT. Protein: CASSRDRGNEKLFF.

The chain links TRBV7-9 to TRBJ2-5; 10 positions match TRBD1. V lost 7 bases to trimming and J lost 4 bases; unmatched junction nucleotides: 6. The CDR3 sequence is 14 residues long. Looked up from germline, CDR1 is SEHNR and CDR2 is FQNEAQ (reference sequence). The CDR3 loop is CASTGTGVIETQYF. Here the CDR3 DNA reads TGTGCCAGCACCGGGACAGGGGTGATAGAGACCCAGTACTTC.

This clone was detected only once. V and J are TRBV7-9 and TRBJ1-6; TRBD1 is a possible D gene (5 bases). This CDR3 is 18 amino acids long. V lost 1 base and J 0 bases, leaving 13 bases between the germline ends. Germline V gene data show CDR1 as SEHNR and CDR2 as FQNEAQ (reference sequence). The CDR3 protein is CASSLEQGLSSYNSPLHF. For the CDR3, the DNA is TGTGCCAGCAGCTTAGAGCAGGGATTGAGCTCCTATAATTCACCCCTCCACTTT. Based on the CDR3 plus reference TRBV7-9 and TRBJ1-6, the full variable domain is DTGVSQNPRHKITKRGQNVTFRCDPISEHNRLYWYRQTLGQGPEFLTYFQNEAQLEKSRLLSDRFSAERPKGSFSTLEIQRTEQGDSAMYLCASSLEQGLSSYNSPLHFGNGTRLTVT.

This chain links TRBV15 with TRBJ2-1; D perhaps matches TRBD2 (7 bases). There are 16 residues in the CDR3. Trimming took off 6 bases at V and 5 bases at J, with 20 bases between the two ends. Germline-derived CDR1 and CDR2 are LNHNV and YYDKDF (reference sequence). Here the CDR3 reads CATRGGLAAIDNEQFF. In DNA, the CDR3 is TGTGCCACCAGGGGGGGGCTAGCGGCCATTGACAATGAGCAGTTCTTC.

The table lists this clone with a few counts. The chain links TRBV11-2 to TRBJ1-4, with TRBD1 identical over 8 bases. The V and J ends lost 1 base and 5 bases, in that order; junction bases with no gene match: 9. CDR1 is SGHAT and CDR2 is FQNNGV in the germline V gene. CDR3 length equals 17 residues. For the CDR3, the DNA is TGTGCCAGCAGCTTAGGCAGGGGGCGCCGACGGAATGAAAAACTGTTTTTT. Its translation is CASSLGRGRRRNEKLFF.

The chain links TRBV6-6 to TRBJ2-7; 7 nucleotides agree with TRBD1. The CDR3 loop spans 15 amino acids. The ends lost 5 bases at V and 2 bases at J; junction bases unmatched: 9. The germline V gene has CDR1 MNHNY and CDR2 SVGAGI (reference sequence). CDR3 sequence reads: CASSNVRQGAYEQYF. The CDR3 DNA reads as TGTGCCAGCAGTAATGTGAGGCAGGGGGCCTACGAGCAGTACTTC.

The chain uses TRBV21-1 and TRBJ2-7; TRBD1 is taken as the D call from the table, unchecked against the DNA. TRBV21-1 corresponds to a pseudogene. The CDR3 spans 13 residues. CDR3 nucleotides: TGTGCCAGCAGGCACACAAATTCCTACGAGCAGTACTTC. This codes for CASRHTNSYEQYF.

The V gene is TRBV5-1, the J gene TRBJ1-1; D is undetermined. The V end lost 0 bases, the J end lost 4 bases, and 10 bases lay between the germline ends. Germline V gene data show CDR1 as SGHRS and CDR2 as YFSETQ. The CDR3 runs to 14 residues. CDR3 sequence: CASSLDRGSTEAFF. The CDR3 nucleotides read TGCGCCAGCAGCTTGGATCGGGGTTCCACTGAAGCTTTCTTT.

This clone was found a few times. The chain uses TRBV6-1 and TRBJ1-1; D might be TRBD1 (6 bases). V was clipped by 8 bases and J by 0 bases, with 13 bases between them. Germline V gene data show CDR1 as MNHNS and CDR2 as SASEGT. CDR3 length equals 14 residues. The CDR3 DNA reads TGTGCCAGCGTGGGGGGGCTGATGAACACTGAAGCTTTCTTT. Translation: CASVGGLMNTEAFF.

About this clone: Other DNA sequences from this sample encode an identical CDR3 as well. CDR3 sequence reads: CASRGQGGETQYF. The DNA for the CDR3 is TGTGCCAGCAGGGGACAGGGGGGGGAGACCCAGTACTTC. This chain links TRBV27 with TRBJ2-5, with TRBD1 identical over 11 bases. V shed 6 bases, J shed 5 bases, and the junction held 2 bases outside the gene matches. This CDR3 spans 13 amino acids. The germline gives CDR1 MNHEY, CDR2 SMNVEV (reference sequence).